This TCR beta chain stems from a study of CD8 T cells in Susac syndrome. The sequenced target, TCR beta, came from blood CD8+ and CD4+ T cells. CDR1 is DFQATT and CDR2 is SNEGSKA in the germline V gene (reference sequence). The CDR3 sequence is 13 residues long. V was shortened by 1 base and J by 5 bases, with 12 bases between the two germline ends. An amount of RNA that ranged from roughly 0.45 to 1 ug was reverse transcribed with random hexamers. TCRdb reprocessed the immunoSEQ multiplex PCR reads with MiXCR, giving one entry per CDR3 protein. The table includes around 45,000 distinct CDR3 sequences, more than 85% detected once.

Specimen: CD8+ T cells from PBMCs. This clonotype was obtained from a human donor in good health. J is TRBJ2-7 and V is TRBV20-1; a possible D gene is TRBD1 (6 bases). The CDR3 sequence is CSARVGGWNEQYF. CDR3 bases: TGCAGTGCTAGAGTTGGGGGCTGGAACGAGCAGTACTTC.